Listed below are T cell receptor beta chains from one sample, sequenced in a study of blood T cell repertoires in COVID-19. Here immunoSEQ multiplex PCR was the method, and the copy in TCRdb shows in-frame clones only, minus some. The repertoire holds approximately 74,000 clones, with about 91% as singletons. Sequencing was carried out using peripheral blood. The receptors come from a woman aged 55-69 years with active COVID-19. The CDR3 runs from the conserved cysteine through the conserved F or W. The order of the fields is D gene, clone size, V gene, J gene, CDR3 protein, CDR3 DNA. The D gene is left open where the match is weak. Some rows have no size entry. The others give once, few or many, or a class for an expanded clone.

D gene: -; clone size: -; V gene: TRBV7-9; J gene: TRBJ1-2; CDR3 protein: CASSQTGGRTFGYTF; CDR3 DNA: TGTGCCAGCAGCCAAACGGGCGGAAGGACTTTCGGCTACACCTTC
D gene: -; clone size: -; V gene: TRBV7-9; J gene: TRBJ1-5; CDR3 protein: CASGRYSNQPQHF; CDR3 DNA: TGTGCCAGCGGCAGGTATAGCAATCAGCCCCAGCATTTT
D gene: TRBD1; clone size: -; V gene: TRBV6-5; J gene: TRBJ1-5; CDR3 protein: CASSRQGNQPQHF; CDR3 DNA: TGTGCCAGCAGCCGACAGGGGAATCAGCCCCAGCATTTT
D gene: -; clone size: -; V gene: TRBV7-2; J gene: TRBJ2-2; CDR3 protein: CASSLVGPTGELFF; CDR3 DNA: TGTGCCAGCAGCTTAGTTGGGCCCACCGGGGAGCTGTTTTTT
D gene: TRBD2; clone size: -; V gene: TRBV7-9; J gene: TRBJ2-1; CDR3 protein: CASSIRLAGTDEQFF; CDR3 DNA: TGTGCCAGCAGCATAAGGCTAGCGGGAACGGATGAGCAGTTCTTC
D gene: -; clone size: few; V gene: TRBV7-9; J gene: TRBJ1-4; CDR3 protein: CASSWLGEKLFF; CDR3 DNA: TGTGCCAGCAGCTGGCTAGGTGAAAAACTGTTTTTT
D gene: -; clone size: once; V gene: TRBV27; J gene: TRBJ2-2; CDR3 protein: CASSLLDSVSPGELFF; CDR3 DNA: TGTGCCAGCAGTCTACTGGACTCCGTATCTCCCGGGGAGCTGTTTTTT
D gene: TRBD1; clone size: -; V gene: TRBV7-9; J gene: TRBJ1-2; CDR3 protein: CASSLGGTGAGYGYTF; CDR3 DNA: TGTGCCAGCAGCTTAGGGGGTACAGGGGCCGGGTATGGCTACACCTTC
D gene: TRBD2; clone size: -; V gene: TRBV30; J gene: TRBJ2-1; CDR3 protein: CAWMFASGSGWGEQFF; CDR3 DNA: TGTGCCTGGATGTTTGCTAGCGGCAGTGGGTGGGGGGAGCAGTTCTTC
D gene: -; clone size: -; V gene: TRBV6-2/TRBV6-3; J gene: TRBJ2-3; CDR3 protein: CASSYLAVDTQYF; CDR3 DNA: TGTGCCAGCAGTTATCTAGCCGTGGATACGCAGTATTTT
D gene: -; clone size: -; V gene: TRBV18; J gene: TRBJ1-2; CDR3 protein: CASSIGESNYGYTF; CDR3 DNA: TGTGCCAGCTCAATCGGAGAATCTAACTATGGCTACACCTTC
D gene: -; clone size: -; V gene: TRBV19; J gene: TRBJ1-6; CDR3 protein: CASSGMGAGQPPLHF; CDR3 DNA: TGTGCCAGTAGTGGTATGGGCGCGGGCCAGCCACCCCTCCACTTT
D gene: TRBD1; clone size: -; V gene: TRBV3-1/TRBV3-2; J gene: TRBJ1-1; CDR3 protein: CASSPYRQGAHSEAFF; CDR3 DNA: TGTGCCAGCAGCCCATACAGACAGGGGGCACATTCTGAAGCTTTCTTT
D gene: -; clone size: -; V gene: TRBV29-1; J gene: TRBJ2-1; CDR3 protein: CSVGQGNYNEQFF; CDR3 DNA: TGCAGCGTTGGTCAGGGAAACTACAATGAGCAGTTCTTC
D gene: TRBD1; clone size: -; V gene: TRBV28; J gene: TRBJ1-5; CDR3 protein: CASSLRGRGGNQPQHF; CDR3 DNA: TGTGCCAGCAGTTTAAGGGGGCGCGGAGGCAATCAGCCCCAGCATTTT
D gene: TRBD1; clone size: -; V gene: TRBV19; J gene: TRBJ2-2; CDR3 protein: CASIPTGTNTGELFF; CDR3 DNA: TGTGCCAGTATTCCGACAGGGACGAACACCGGGGAGCTGTTTTTT
D gene: -; clone size: few; V gene: TRBV19; J gene: TRBJ2-1; CDR3 protein: CASSGSLEQFF; CDR3 DNA: TGTGCCAGTAGCGGGAGCCTTGAGCAGTTCTTC
D gene: -; clone size: -; V gene: TRBV14; J gene: TRBJ2-3; CDR3 protein: CASSQERQGRGTQYF; CDR3 DNA: TGTGCCAGCAGCCAAGAACGACAGGGGAGGGGTACGCAGTATTTT
D gene: TRBD1; clone size: -; V gene: TRBV5-1; J gene: TRBJ1-1; CDR3 protein: CASSPRQGMNTEAFF; CDR3 DNA: TGCGCCAGCAGCCCAAGACAGGGAATGAACACTGAAGCTTTCTTT
D gene: TRBD2; clone size: -; V gene: TRBV4-1; J gene: TRBJ2-7; CDR3 protein: CASSPRSSGSTYEQYF; CDR3 DNA: TGCGCCAGCAGCCCGCGATCTAGCGGGAGTACCTACGAGCAGTACTTC
D gene: -; clone size: -; V gene: TRBV5-6; J gene: TRBJ2-1; CDR3 protein: CASSHLSRDINEQFF; CDR3 DNA: TGTGCCAGCAGCCACCTCTCCCGGGACATCAATGAGCAGTTCTTC
D gene: TRBD2; clone size: once; V gene: TRBV11-3; J gene: TRBJ2-1; CDR3 protein: CASSQGLAGVDEQFF; CDR3 DNA: TGTGCCAGCAGCCAAGGACTAGCGGGAGTGGATGAGCAGTTCTTC
D gene: -; clone size: -; V gene: TRBV3-1/TRBV3-2; J gene: TRBJ2-5; CDR3 protein: CASSQGIASANQETQYF; CDR3 DNA: TGTGCCAGCAGCCAGGGCATTGCTAGCGCGAACCAAGAGACCCAGTACTTC
D gene: TRBD1; clone size: -; V gene: TRBV10-3; J gene: TRBJ2-1; CDR3 protein: CAIRGWDRGGNEQFF; CDR3 DNA: TGTGCCATCAGGGGGTGGGACAGGGGTGGCAATGAGCAGTTCTTC
D gene: -; clone size: -; V gene: TRBV7-2; J gene: TRBJ2-3; CDR3 protein: CASSLVWGAADTQYF; CDR3 DNA: TGTGCCAGCAGCCTGGTTTGGGGCGCGGCAGATACGCAGTATTTT
D gene: TRBD1; clone size: -; V gene: TRBV10-3; J gene: TRBJ2-7; CDR3 protein: CAIGIGTGQTYEQYF; CDR3 DNA: TGTGCCATCGGGATAGGGACAGGGCAAACCTACGAGCAGTACTTC
D gene: -; clone size: -; V gene: TRBV19; J gene: TRBJ1-5; CDR3 protein: CASSGTISNQPQHF; CDR3 DNA: TGTGCCAGTAGTGGGACAATAAGCAATCAGCCCCAGCATTTT
D gene: -; clone size: -; V gene: TRBV6-5; J gene: TRBJ2-7; CDR3 protein: CASRTPNEGEQYF; CDR3 DNA: TGTGCCAGCAGGACCCCGAACGAGGGCGAGCAGTACTTC
D gene: TRBD1; clone size: -; V gene: TRBV2; J gene: TRBJ1-1; CDR3 protein: CASSSGQGIGAFF; CDR3 DNA: TGTGCCAGCAGTTCCGGACAGGGGATCGGTGCTTTCTTT
D gene: -; clone size: -; V gene: TRBV28; J gene: TRBJ2-7; CDR3 protein: CASQGAYEQYF; CDR3 DNA: TGTGCCAGCCAGGGTGCCTACGAGCAGTACTTC
D gene: TRBD1; clone size: once; V gene: TRBV30; J gene: TRBJ1-1; CDR3 protein: CASFRDRAGIGTEAFF; CDR3 DNA: TGTGCCTCTTTTAGGGACAGGGCTGGTATTGGCACTGAAGCTTTCTTT
D gene: -; clone size: -; V gene: TRBV5-6; J gene: TRBJ2-1; CDR3 protein: CASNSARSSYNEQFF; CDR3 DNA: TGTGCCAGCAACTCCGCCCGGAGCTCCTACAATGAGCAGTTCTTC
D gene: -; clone size: -; V gene: TRBV27; J gene: TRBJ1-4; CDR3 protein: CASSPLGPATNEKLFF; CDR3 DNA: TGTGCCAGCAGTCCCCTAGGTCCAGCAACTAATGAAAAACTGTTTTTT
D gene: TRBD1; clone size: -; V gene: TRBV28; J gene: TRBJ2-1; CDR3 protein: CASWRTGGNEQFF; CDR3 DNA: TGTGCCAGCTGGCGGACAGGGGGGAATGAGCAGTTCTTC
D gene: TRBD2; clone size: -; V gene: TRBV4-1; J gene: TRBJ2-1; CDR3 protein: CASSRTTLGLAGVGVYNEQFF; CDR3 DNA: TGCGCCAGCAGCCGCACAACCCTCGGACTAGCGGGAGTGGGAGTCTACAATGAGCAGTTCTTC
D gene: TRBD1; clone size: once; V gene: TRBV5-1; J gene: TRBJ2-7; CDR3 protein: CASSLDGTDVYEQYF; CDR3 DNA: TGCGCCAGCAGCCTCGATGGGACAGACGTCTACGAGCAGTACTTC
D gene: TRBD1; clone size: -; V gene: TRBV7-9; J gene: TRBJ1-1; CDR3 protein: CASSPRQGLNTEAFF; CDR3 DNA: TGTGCCAGCAGCCCCCGACAGGGGTTGAACACTGAAGCTTTCTTT
D gene: -; clone size: -; V gene: TRBV6-5; J gene: TRBJ2-7; CDR3 protein: CASRGDYEQYF; CDR3 DNA: TGTGCCAGCAGAGGGGACTACGAGCAGTACTTC
D gene: TRBD1; clone size: -; V gene: TRBV7-9; J gene: TRBJ2-5; CDR3 protein: CASSLTGALSFKTQYF; CDR3 DNA: TGTGCCAGCAGCTTAACAGGGGCCCTCTCGTTTAAGACCCAGTACTTC
D gene: TRBD1; clone size: -; V gene: TRBV27; J gene: TRBJ2-3; CDR3 protein: CASSSDPRGTGRWTDTQYF; CDR3 DNA: TGTGCCAGCAGTTCCGACCCCCGCGGGACAGGGCGGTGGACAGATACGCAGTATTTT
D gene: TRBD1; clone size: -; V gene: TRBV5-1; J gene: TRBJ2-3; CDR3 protein: CASSKGQGADTQYF; CDR3 DNA: TGCGCCAGCAGCAAAGGACAGGGCGCAGATACGCAGTATTTT
D gene: -; clone size: -; V gene: TRBV19; J gene: TRBJ2-7; CDR3 protein: CASSIAGTGYEQYF; CDR3 DNA: TGTGCCAGTAGTATCGCGGGGACCGGCTACGAGCAGTACTTC
D gene: -; clone size: once; V gene: TRBV11-2; J gene: TRBJ2-5; CDR3 protein: CASSLEVHRALETQYF; CDR3 DNA: TGTGCCAGCAGCTTAGAGGTCCATCGAGCTTTGGAGACCCAGTACTTC
D gene: TRBD2; clone size: -; V gene: TRBV5-1; J gene: TRBJ2-1; CDR3 protein: CASSRVGGGRITNEQFF; CDR3 DNA: TGCGCCAGCAGCCGAGTTGGAGGCGGGAGAATTACGAATGAGCAGTTCTTC
D gene: -; clone size: -; V gene: TRBV20-1; J gene: TRBJ1-1; CDR3 protein: CSATRGIVAFF; CDR3 DNA: TGCAGTGCTACGAGGGGGATAGTAGCTTTCTTT
D gene: -; clone size: -; V gene: TRBV7-6; J gene: TRBJ1-4; CDR3 protein: CASSLTATNEKLFF; CDR3 DNA: TGTGCCAGCAGCTTAACGGCAACTAATGAAAAACTGTTTTTT
D gene: -; clone size: -; V gene: TRBV4-1; J gene: TRBJ2-3; CDR3 protein: CASRPGPSAGNTDTQYF; CDR3 DNA: TGCGCCAGCAGGCCGGGCCCCTCGGCGGGGAACACAGATACGCAGTATTTT